The TCR beta chain described here comes from a study of human T cells and chemical hapten exposure. Turning to the study itself: Mostly female, the patients presented with alopecia areata, totalis or universalis.

The time point here: patch test 1, 2 weeks after DPC sensitization. The treatment was: therapeutic diphenylcyclopropenone sensitization with weekly scalp DPC. Donation of samples came from alopecia patients who were 18 to 70 years old and suitable for DPC. TCRdb redid the calling of the RACE reads with MiXCR, one entry per CDR3 protein. The sample consists of about 80,000 distinct CDR3 sequences, approximately 10% of them appearing once. This clonotype was detected a few times. The antigen is not known. Per germline, CDR1 MNHNY and CDR2 SVGAGI (reference sequence). This CDR3 contains 13 residues. With V trimmed by 6 bases and J by 8 bases, 4 bases remained unmatched. Study-wide points: Expanded TCRs clustered into significantly more large CDR3 similarity groups than controls, the analysis revealed.

V usage is TRBV6-6 and J usage is TRBJ1-5, with 10 nucleotides matching TRBD1. This sequence was found in a woman between 50 and 59 years old with alopecia areata. Some clones in this sample may be carry-over from other donors' samples. Here the sequenced sample was whole blood, taken in connection with sensitization to the hapten diphenylcyclopropenone (DPC). In DNA form, the CDR3 reads TGTGCCAGCAGCCCTGGGACAGGGGAGCCCCAGCATTTT. It yields the protein CASSPGTGEPQHF.